The 25 T cell receptor beta chains listed next were all sequenced from one sample in a study of OX40 agonist ivuxolimab in advanced cancers. Libraries were prepared by immunoSEQ multiplex PCR; TCRdb keeps only in-frame clonotypes and omits some of them. There are roughly 67,000 clones in the sample; about nine tenths occur only once, and 0.7% to 1% lies in the top ten. The specimen comprised CD4+ or CD8+ T cells sorted from blood, sampled in a trial of the OX40 agonist ivuxolimab. The receptors come from an adult with an advanced solid tumor such as melanoma, head and neck, liver or kidney cancer.

This rearrangement joins TRBV20-1 to TRBJ2-2; D gene unclear. The CDR3 consists of 11 residues. Between the trimmed V and J ends, which lost 4 bases and 2 bases, there was a span of 2 bases. Germline assignment: CDR1 DFQATT and CDR2 SNEGSKA (reference sequence). This CDR3 is CSAKNTGELFF. The CDR3 DNA reads TGCAGTGCTAAAAACACCGGGGAGCTGTTTTTT.

This clone was seen only a few times. The CDR3 loop is CASSSTGLGPGTIYF. The CDR3 bases are TGTGCCAGCAGTTCAACTGGACTGGGGCCAGGCACCATATATTTT. The V call is TRBV27, the J call TRBJ1-3; TRBD1 is a possible D gene (5 bases). CDR3 length: 15 amino acids. Looked up from germline, CDR1 is MNHEY and CDR2 is SMNVEV (reference sequence). The V gene lost 4 bases and the J gene lost 9 bases, with 19 bases spanning the gap.

This chain joins TRBV6-6 and TRBJ1-2; TRBD1 might be the D (5 bases). This CDR3 spans 13 amino acids. Trimming stripped 7 bases from V and 8 bases from J, with 17 bases between. Germline V CDR1 and CDR2: MNHNY, SVGAGI (reference sequence). DNA for the CDR3: TGTGCCAGCACCCCCACGGAGGGGCAAGGCTACACCTTC. It yields the protein CASTPTEGQGYTF.

The chain is built from TRBV2 and TRBJ2-2; 10 nucleotides agree with TRBD2. The germline gives CDR1 SNHLY, CDR2 FYNNEI. Trimming at V came to 4 bases and at J to 1 base, leaving 0 bases not matched to a gene. There are 15 residues in the CDR3. CDR3 loop: CASSVAGGNTGELFF. In DNA form, the CDR3 reads TGTGCCAGCAGTGTAGCGGGAGGGAACACCGGGGAGCTGTTTTTT.

The chain uses TRBV2 and TRBJ1-2; TRBD1 is a possible D gene (5 bases). The CDR3 spans 14 residues. Trimming cost V 1 base and J 8 bases, with 14 bases left between them. CDR1 SNHLY and CDR2 FYNNEI come from the germline V gene. CDR3 region: CASSEGGQTGGYTF. CDR3 coding DNA: TGTGCCAGCAGTGAAGGGGGCCAGACGGGAGGCTACACCTTC.

In DNA, the CDR3 is TGCGCCAGCAGCGGTGGACTAGCGGCAGACAATGAGCAGTTCTTC. Translation gives CASSGGLAADNEQFF. The chain uses TRBV5-1 and TRBJ2-1, with 10 nucleotides matching TRBD2. V gave up 4 bases and J gave up 5 bases; unmatched junction bases: 6. Germline V gene sequence: CDR1 SGHRS, CDR2 YFSETQ. This CDR3 is built from 15 residues.

The chain is built from TRBV19 and TRBJ2-3, with 13 nucleotides matching TRBD2. The CDR3 is 17 residues long. The germline gives CDR1 LNHDA, CDR2 SQIVND (reference sequence). V lost 7 bases, J lost 4 bases, and 11 bases stayed unmatched. The CDR3 sequence: CASTLRTSGSVADTQYF. In DNA, the CDR3 is TGTGCCAGTACCCTCCGGACTAGCGGGAGTGTCGCAGATACGCAGTATTTT. Together with reference TRBV19 and TRBJ2-3, the CDR3 gives the full variable domain: DGGITQSPKYLFRKEGQNVTLSCEQNLNHDAMYWYRQDPGQGLRLIYYSQIVNDFQKGDIAEGYSVSREKKESFPLTVTSAQKNPTAFYLCASTLRTSGSVADTQYFGPGTRLTVL.

This clone came up once. This sequence joins TRBV27 and TRBJ2-1, with 7 positions matching TRBD2. The CDR3 consists of 19 residues. Germline-derived CDR1 and CDR2 are MNHEY and SMNVEV (reference sequence). The V and J ends lost 2 bases and 6 bases, in that order; junction bases with no gene match: 19. CDR3 residues: CASSLEHGAPGLVSNEQFF. In nucleotides, the CDR3 is TGTGCCAGCAGTTTAGAGCACGGGGCCCCCGGACTAGTAAGCAATGAGCAGTTCTTC.

The chain has TRBV9 and TRBJ1-4, with TRBD1 matching over 7 bases. The CDR3 length is 14 residues. V trimming: 3 bases; J trimming: 5 bases; junction bases outside the gene matches: 4. The V gene's germline CDR1 is SGDLS and CDR2 YYNGEE. CDR3 nucleotides: TGTGCCAGCAGCGCGGACAGGATCAATGAAAAACTGTTTTTT. Its translation: CASSADRINEKLFF.

The chain links TRBV29-1 to TRBJ2-1; TRBD2 matches 10 bases. The V and J ends lost 4 bases and 6 bases, in that order; junction bases with no gene match: 12. The germline V gene has CDR1 SQVTM and CDR2 ANQGSEA. This CDR3 region has 16 residues. The CDR3 nucleotides read TGCAGCGTTGGATCTTCCGGGACTAGCGTCTCCAATGAGCAGTTCTTC. Residues: CSVGSSGTSVSNEQFF.

This chain connects TRBV4-1 to TRBJ2-5; D gene unclear. The V end lost 2 bases, the J end lost 1 base, and 2 bases lay between the germline ends. Germline CDR1 reads MGHRA; CDR2 reads YSYEKL. The CDR3 runs 12 residues. The CDR3 protein is CASSQIQETQYF. For the CDR3, the DNA is TGCGCCAGCAGCCAAATCCAAGAGACCCAGTACTTC.

The chain uses TRBV7-9 and TRBJ2-7; 8 bases map to TRBD1. The CDR3 sequence is 14 residues long. V lost 1 base, J lost 4 bases, and 3 bases stayed unmatched. Germline V CDR1 and CDR2: SEHNR, FQNEAQ (reference sequence). This CDR3 is CASSLGTGSYEQYF. The DNA for the CDR3 is TGTGCCAGCAGCTTAGGGACAGGGTCATACGAGCAGTACTTC.

This sequence joins TRBV19 and TRBJ1-1; 8 nucleotides agree with TRBD1. Germline CDR1 is LNHDA and CDR2 is SQIVND (reference sequence). The CDR3 covers 13 residues. Trimming removed 8 bases from V and 4 bases from J; junction bases left unmatched: 6. The CDR3 DNA sequence: TGTGCCAGTTTTCAGGGGGCAGGCACTGAAGCTTTCTTT. Translating it yields CASFQGAGTEAFF.

This clone was detected once. The chain employs TRBV5-1 and TRBJ1-1; perhaps TRBD1 as D (5 bases). The CDR3 loop spans 15 amino acids. V was pared by 3 bases and J by 1 base, with 13 bases between. Germline V CDR1 and CDR2: SGHRS, YFSETQ. The CDR3 bases are TGCGCCAGCAGCTCCAAACTGACAGCGAACACTGAAGCTTTCTTT. Translation: CASSSKLTANTEAFF.

This clone was seen a single time. The V and J genes are TRBV11-2 and TRBJ2-5, with D perhaps matching TRBD1 (6 bases). CDR3 length equals 14 residues. The V gene's germline CDR1 is SGHAT and CDR2 FQNNGV. Trimming removed 3 bases from V and 5 bases from J, with 13 bases in between. CDR3 DNA sequence: TGTGCCAGCAGCTTTTCTGGGGGCTCTGAGACCCAGTACTTC. Translating it yields CASSFSGGSETQYF.

This clone has only one observation. The chain joins TRBV5-4 to TRBJ2-7, with 9 bases identical to TRBD2. Trimming took 4 bases from V and 3 from J; bases not matched to a gene: 8. Germline CDR1 is SGHNT and CDR2 is YYREEE (reference sequence). This CDR3 is built from 15 residues. The CDR3 DNA follows: TGTGCCAGCAGCCCAGGACTAGCGAGCCTCTACGAGCAGTACTTC. It encodes CASSPGLASLYEQYF.

This clone was detected once. The genes are TRBV5-1 and TRBJ2-1; 8 bases line up with TRBD2. The CDR3 consists of 21 residues. Trimming removed 3 bases from V and 3 bases from J; junction bases left unmatched: 23. Germline-derived CDR1 and CDR2 are SGHRS and YFSETQ. The CDR3 coding sequence is TGCGCCAGCAGCTCCGCGGCGCGACGGGAGGGCCCCCTTTCTAACTACAATGAGCAGTTCTTC. This gives the protein CASSSAARREGPLSNYNEQFF. The whole variable domain, remainder taken from reference TRBV5-1 and TRBJ2-1, is KAGVTQTPRYLIKTRGQQVTLSCSPISGHRSVSWYQQTPGQGLQFLFEYFSETQRNKGNFPGRFSGRQFSNSRSEMNVSTLELGDSALYLCASSSAARREGPLSNYNEQFFGPGTRLTVL.

This chain connects TRBV30 to TRBJ2-2; 8 bases fit TRBD1. The CDR3 spans 15 residues. The trim removed 8 bases at V and 2 bases at J, leaving 10 bases unmatched. The germline gives CDR1 GTSNPN, CDR2 SVGIG (reference sequence). CDR3 loop: CAGQGALGNTGELFF. The CDR3 DNA sequence: TGTGCCGGTCAGGGGGCACTGGGTAACACCGGGGAGCTGTTTTTT. Full variable domain (outside the CDR3, taken from reference TRBV30 and TRBJ2-2): SQTIHQWPATLVQPVGSPLSLECTVEGTSNPNLYWYRQAAGRGLQLLFYSVGIGQISSEVPQNLSASRPQDRQFILSSKKLLLSDSGFYLCAGQGALGNTGELFFGEGSRLTVL.

This chain uses TRBV29-1 with TRBJ2-3; 12 bases agree with TRBD1. Losses at the gene ends were 7 bases for V and 6 bases for J; bases not matched to a gene: 5. Germline V gene data show CDR1 as SQVTM and CDR2 as ANQGSEA. The CDR3 runs 13 residues. In nucleotides, the CDR3 is TGCAGCGCCCGGGACAGGGGGCCTGATACGCAGTATTTT. This encodes CSARDRGPDTQYF.

This sequence joins TRBV6-1 and TRBJ2-3; D is possibly TRBD1 (5 bases). This CDR3 has 15 amino acids. Germline loops: CDR1 MNHNS, CDR2 SASEGT. Trimming left V 8 bases short and J 3 bases short, with 18 bases between. CDR3 sequence reads: CASSPGLGRTDTQYF. The CDR3 DNA is TGTGCCAGCTCCCCCGGTTTGGGGCGGACAGATACGCAGTATTTT.

This rearrangement joins TRBV5-4 to TRBJ1-2; a possible D gene is TRBD1 (5 bases). Germline V gives CDR1 SGHNT, CDR2 YYREEE (reference sequence). V dropped 4 bases and J dropped 0 bases, with 10 bases sitting between them. The CDR3 sequence is 14 residues long. The DNA for the CDR3 is TGTGCCAGCAGCGCCCGACAGACTAACTATGGCTACACCTTC. As protein: CASSARQTNYGYTF.

The chain recombines TRBV5-1 with TRBJ2-7; the D gene could be TRBD1 or TRBD2 (5 bases each). The CDR3 runs to 16 residues. The germline CDR1 and CDR2 sequences are SGHRS and YFSETQ. Trimming took 2 bases from V and 0 from J, leaving 15 bases between them. The CDR3 is CASSFTGTASSYEQYF. The CDR3 bases are TGCGCCAGCAGCTTCACCGGGACGGCGAGCTCCTACGAGCAGTACTTC.

The chain carries TRBV5-1 and TRBJ2-3; D may correspond to TRBD1 or TRBD2 (5 bases each). The CDR3 contains 15 residues. With 4 bases removed from V and 0 bases from J, the gap between germline ends came to 12 bases. In germline, CDR1 is SGHRS, CDR2 YFSETQ. CDR3 loop: CASSPGTGSTDTQYF. CDR3 DNA sequence: TGCGCCAGCAGCCCCGGGACGGGGAGCACAGATACGCAGTATTTT.

The chain carries TRBV2 and TRBJ1-3, with unresolved D. The V end was cut by 5 bases, the J end by 3 bases, with 5 bases between. Germline CDR1 SNHLY, CDR2 FYNNEI. This CDR3 is built from 12 residues. CDR3 in DNA: TGTGCCAGCAGTAGAAGTGGAAACACCATATATTTT. Amino acid sequence: CASSRSGNTIYF.

This chain links TRBV2 with TRBJ2-5; 7 positions match TRBD2. Trimming removed 9 bases from V and 4 bases from J; junction bases left unmatched: 8. This CDR3 comprises 13 residues. In germline, CDR1 is SNHLY, CDR2 FYNNEI. This chain's CDR3 is CASRGLVRETQYF. The CDR3 DNA sequence: TGTGCCAGTCGAGGACTAGTGCGAGAGACCCAGTACTTC.